These T cell receptor beta chains were read from a single sample in a study of blood T cell repertoires in COVID-19. Clones were read by immunoSEQ multiplex PCR, and TCRdb kept only the in-frame ones, dropping some. The sample lists about 150,000 clones, about four fifths occurring once. Source material: peripheral blood. All receptors come from a woman in her seventies with COVID-19, enrolled during active disease. Each CDR3 is given with its conserved first and last residue. The D gene is left open where the match is weak. Not all rows give a size; the values are once, few, many and, for expanded clones, a class.

J gene,V gene,clone size,D gene,CDR3 length,CDR3 DNA,CDR3 protein
TRBJ1-3,TRBV6-5,.,TRBD1,13,TGTGCCAGCCACAGGGGGCTCGGAAACACCATATATTTT,CASHRGLGNTIYF
TRBJ1-4,TRBV29-1,.,.,12,TGCAGCGTTAGTACGGCTAATGAAAAACTGTTTTTT,CSVSTANEKLFF
TRBJ1-1,TRBV20-1,.,.,10,TGCAGTGCCAGGAGGGGTGAAGCTTTCTTT,CSARRGEAFF
TRBJ1-5,TRBV10-2,.,.,15,TGCGCCAGCAGTGAGAGGGGTGGAAGCAATCAGCCCCAGCATTTT,CASSERGGSNQPQHF
TRBJ1-2,TRBV2,.,.,14,TGTGCCAGCAAGGAGACCTTCAGGGCTGACAGAATCACCTTC,CASKETFRADRITF
TRBJ1-5,TRBV27,.,.,15,TGTGCCAGCAGTTTATCACCGGGGGGAGGCCAGCCCCAGCATTTT,CASSLSPGGGQPQHF
TRBJ2-5,TRBV5-1,.,TRBD1,16,TGCGCCAGCGGTCGCGGACAGGGGATAGGGCAAGAGACCCAGTACTTC,CASGRGQGIGQETQYF
TRBJ1-5,TRBV6-5,.,.,13,TGTGCCAGCAGGCTTGGGCGGGATCAGCCCCAGCATTTT,CASRLGRDQPQHF
TRBJ1-5,TRBV7-9,.,.,14,TGTGCCAGCAGCTTCGGTGATAGCAATCAGCCCCAGCATTTT,CASSFGDSNQPQHF
TRBJ1-2,TRBV28,.,TRBD1,12,TGTGCCAGCTCCAAGGGGGCATGGGGCTACACCTTC,CASSKGAWGYTF
TRBJ1-2,TRBV4-1,.,.,15,TGCGCCAGCAGCCAAGGGGAAGGCGGCGACAGGAGCTACACCTTC,CASSQGEGGDRSYTF
TRBJ2-2,TRBV19,.,TRBD2,14,TGTGCCAGTAAGGGGGTAGCGGGGACCGGGGAGCTGTTTTTT,CASKGVAGTGELFF
TRBJ1-5,TRBV4-2,.,TRBD1,15,TGTGCCAGCAGCCCTGAGGGGGCATCAGGTCAGCCCCAGCATTTT,CASSPEGASGQPQHF
TRBJ1-1,TRBV19,.,.,14,TGTGCCAGTAGTAAGGCAGGGCGCGGCACTGAAGCTTTCTTT,CASSKAGRGTEAFF
TRBJ1-2,TRBV30,.,.,12,TGTGCCTGGACGGAGGGAGACTATGGCTACACCTTC,CAWTEGDYGYTF
TRBJ1-5,TRBV28,few,.,17,TGTGCCAGCTCCCCTAGGCGGGCCTCCGGACCTAGACAGCCCCAGCATTTT,CASSPRRASGPRQPQHF
TRBJ2-7,TRBV6-2/TRBV6-3,once,.,11,TGTGCCAGCAGTTACGCTATCGAGCAGTACTTC,CASSYAIEQYF
TRBJ1-3,TRBV5-8,.,TRBD1,14,TGTGCCAGCAGCTTCGGGACAGGGGTCGTCGCCATATATTTT,CASSFGTGVVAIYF
TRBJ1-1,TRBV5-5,.,TRBD1,15,TGTGCCAGCAGCTTGGAGGGACAGGGTAGCACTGAAGCTTTCTTT,CASSLEGQGSTEAFF
TRBJ1-3,TRBV7-6,.,TRBD1,16,TGTGCCAGCAGCCCCCTAGGACAGGGAGCTGGAAACACCATATATTTT,CASSPLGQGAGNTIYF
TRBJ1-2,TRBV28,.,TRBD1,14,TGTGCCAGCAGTTCAACCGGGACAGCTGATGGCTACACCTTC,CASSSTGTADGYTF
TRBJ1-3,TRBV12-3/TRBV12-4,.,TRBD1,12,TGTGCGGGACAGGGCAATGGAAACACCATATATTTT,CAGQGNGNTIYF
TRBJ2-1,TRBV5-6,.,.,14,TGTGCCAGCAGCTTGGATGCTAGCAGGAATGAGCAGTTCTTC,CASSLDASRNEQFF
TRBJ1-4,TRBV4-1,.,.,16,TGCGCCAGCAGCCAAGAGGGAGGAGGACTTGCTGAAAAACTGTTTTTT,CASSQEGGGLAEKLFF
TRBJ2-1,TRBV4-2,.,.,14,TGTGCCAGCAGCAATTTCGGCTCCTACAATGAGCAGTTCTTC,CASSNFGSYNEQFF
TRBJ1-1,TRBV6-5,.,TRBD1,14,TGTGCCAGCAGGCCCAGGGGGTTGAACACTGAAGCTTTCTTT,CASRPRGLNTEAFF
TRBJ2-1,TRBV4-1,once,.,16,TGCGCCAGCAGCCAAGATTGGCAGGGAAGAATCAATGAGCAGTTCTTC,CASSQDWQGRINEQFF
TRBJ2-7,TRBV6-6,few,.,15,TGTGCCAGCATGGTGACGGTGGGGGGTGCCTACGAGCAGTACTTC,CASMVTVGGAYEQYF
TRBJ2-7,TRBV6-1,.,TRBD2,16,TGTGCCAGCAGTGAAAGCCCCGGACTAGCGGGGGGGCGGCAGTACTTC,CASSESPGLAGGRQYF
TRBJ2-7,TRBV5-1,.,.,15,TGCGCCAGCAGCCCCCGGGTCGGTAATAATTACGAGCAGTACTTC,CASSPRVGNNYEQYF
TRBJ1-4,TRBV27,.,TRBD1,14,TGTGCCAGCAGACCGGGACAGACTAATGAAAAACTGTTTTTT,CASRPGQTNEKLFF
TRBJ1-1,TRBV6-5,once,.,14,TGTGCCAGCTTAACTCAGGGTACCCCCACTGAAGCTTTCTTT,CASLTQGTPTEAFF
TRBJ2-7,TRBV4-2,.,.,15,TGTGCCAGCAGCCAAGGATCAGGGGCCCCCTACGAGCAGTACTTC,CASSQGSGAPYEQYF
TRBJ1-4,TRBV28,.,TRBD1,14,TGTGCCAGCCGAACAGGGGGATCGGGTGAAAAACTGTTTTTT,CASRTGGSGEKLFF
TRBJ1-4,TRBV6-1,.,.,14,TGTGCCAGCAGAGAAGGACAGTTCAATGAAAAACTGTTTTTT,CASREGQFNEKLFF
TRBJ1-2,TRBV6-5,.,.,13,TGTGCCAGCGGGGCGGGGGGGCCCTATGGCTACACCTTC,CASGAGGPYGYTF
TRBJ2-5,TRBV5-1,.,TRBD1,16,TGCGCCAGCAGCTATAACCCGGTGACAGGGGGGGAGACCCAGTACTTC,CASSYNPVTGGETQYF
TRBJ1-1,TRBV28,few,.,18,TGTGCCAGCAGTTTTTGGGGCAGGACCCAGGGGATGAACACTGAAGCTTTCTTT,CASSFWGRTQGMNTEAFF
TRBJ2-2,TRBV6-2/TRBV6-3,.,TRBD2,16,TGTGCCAGCAGTTACGGACTAGCGGGGGAACACGGGGAGCTGTTTTTT,CASSYGLAGEHGELFF
TRBJ1-2,TRBV30,.,TRBD1,15,TGTGCCTGGAGTGTACACTCGGGCAGGGGGGACGGCTACACCTTC,CAWSVHSGRGDGYTF
TRBJ1-5,TRBV19,.,.,17,TGTGCCAGTAGCCCAAACAAAATGGGAGGGGGGAATCAGCCCCAGCATTTT,CASSPNKMGGGNQPQHF
TRBJ1-1,TRBV7-6,.,.,15,TGTGCCAGCAGCAGGAGCCCGGGGTTAAACACTGAAGCTTTCTTT,CASSRSPGLNTEAFF
TRBJ1-1,TRBV11-2,.,.,13,TGTGCCAGCAGCTCGACAGAGAACACTGAAGCTTTCTTT,CASSSTENTEAFF
TRBJ1-1,TRBV6-6,.,.,13,TGTGCCAGCAGCCTCTCGTCGAACACTGAAGCTTTCTTT,CASSLSSNTEAFF
TRBJ1-2,TRBV25-1,.,.,13,TGTGCCACCCAAGGGGACACCCACTATGGCTACACCTTC,CATQGDTHYGYTF
TRBJ1-2,TRBV10-3,.,.,14,TGTGCCATCAGGAGGGGGACGGATAACTATGGCTACACCTTC,CAIRRGTDNYGYTF
TRBJ2-1,TRBV9,.,TRBD1,17,TGTGCCAGCAGCGTGTTCGGCCTAGGACAGGGGGCCAATGAGCAGTTCTTC,CASSVFGLGQGANEQFF
TRBJ1-1,TRBV9,few,.,14,TGTGCCAGCAGGGAAGCGGGGGGAGGCACTGAAGCTTTCTTT,CASREAGGGTEAFF